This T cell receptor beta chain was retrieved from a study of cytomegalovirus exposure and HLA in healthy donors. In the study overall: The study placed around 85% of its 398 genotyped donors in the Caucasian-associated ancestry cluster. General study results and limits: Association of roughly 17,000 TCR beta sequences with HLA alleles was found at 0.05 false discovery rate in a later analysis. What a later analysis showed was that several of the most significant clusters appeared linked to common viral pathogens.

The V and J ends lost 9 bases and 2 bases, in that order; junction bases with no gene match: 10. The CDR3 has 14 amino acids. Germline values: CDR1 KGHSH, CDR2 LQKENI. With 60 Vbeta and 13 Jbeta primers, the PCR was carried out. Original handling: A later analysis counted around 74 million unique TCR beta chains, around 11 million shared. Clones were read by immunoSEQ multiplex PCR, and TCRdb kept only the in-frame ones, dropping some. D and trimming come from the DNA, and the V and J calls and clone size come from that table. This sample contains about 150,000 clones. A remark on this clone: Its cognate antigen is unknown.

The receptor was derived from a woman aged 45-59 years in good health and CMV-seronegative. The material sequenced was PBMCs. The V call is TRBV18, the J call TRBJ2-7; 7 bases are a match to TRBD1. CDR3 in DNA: TGTGCCAGTAGGGGCCGGGACAGCACCTACGAGCAGTACTTC. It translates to CASRGRDSTYEQYF.